This TCR beta chain originates from a study of cytomegalovirus exposure and HLA in healthy donors. CDR3 size: 16 residues. Germline assignment: CDR1 SEHNR and CDR2 FQNEAQ (reference sequence). Trimming took 5 bases from V and 2 from J; bases not matched to a gene: 6. Regarding this clone: Its matching antigen is unknown.

Whole-study results and caveats: Researchers counted approximately 160 TCR beta chains as cytomegalovirus-associated. Through in vitro validation, three CMV-associated chains were shown to be specific for CMV antigens. Subsequent analysis showed first-cohort TCR clusters tending to co-occur in more than 95 validation repertoires.

TCRdb keeps only in-frame clones here, not all; method: immunoSEQ multiplex PCR. Among under 200,000 clones listed, approximately 89% were seen once. V gene TRBV7-9 combines with J gene TRBJ1-5; 10 bases align to TRBD1. The specimen was PBMCs. This TCR was sampled from a woman aged 18 to 35 in good health and CMV-seropositive. The CDR3 nucleotides are TGTGCCAGCAGCCCGGGGACAGGGGTTCGCAATCAGCCCCAGCATTTT. The encoded protein is CASSPGTGVRNQPQHF.